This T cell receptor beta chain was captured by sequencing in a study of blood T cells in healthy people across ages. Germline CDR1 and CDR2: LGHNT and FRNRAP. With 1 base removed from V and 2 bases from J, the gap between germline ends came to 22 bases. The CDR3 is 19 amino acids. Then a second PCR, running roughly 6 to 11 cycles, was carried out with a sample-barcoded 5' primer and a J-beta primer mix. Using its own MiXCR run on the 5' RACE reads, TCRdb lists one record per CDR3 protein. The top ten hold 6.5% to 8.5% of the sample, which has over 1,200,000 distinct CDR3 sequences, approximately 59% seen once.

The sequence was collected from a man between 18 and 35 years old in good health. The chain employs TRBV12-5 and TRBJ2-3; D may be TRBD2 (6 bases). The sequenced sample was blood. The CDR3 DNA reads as TGTGCTAGTGGTTTGGACACCTTCGGGGGTTCGGGGAACACAGATACGCAGTATTTT. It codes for CASGLDTFGGSGNTDTQYF.